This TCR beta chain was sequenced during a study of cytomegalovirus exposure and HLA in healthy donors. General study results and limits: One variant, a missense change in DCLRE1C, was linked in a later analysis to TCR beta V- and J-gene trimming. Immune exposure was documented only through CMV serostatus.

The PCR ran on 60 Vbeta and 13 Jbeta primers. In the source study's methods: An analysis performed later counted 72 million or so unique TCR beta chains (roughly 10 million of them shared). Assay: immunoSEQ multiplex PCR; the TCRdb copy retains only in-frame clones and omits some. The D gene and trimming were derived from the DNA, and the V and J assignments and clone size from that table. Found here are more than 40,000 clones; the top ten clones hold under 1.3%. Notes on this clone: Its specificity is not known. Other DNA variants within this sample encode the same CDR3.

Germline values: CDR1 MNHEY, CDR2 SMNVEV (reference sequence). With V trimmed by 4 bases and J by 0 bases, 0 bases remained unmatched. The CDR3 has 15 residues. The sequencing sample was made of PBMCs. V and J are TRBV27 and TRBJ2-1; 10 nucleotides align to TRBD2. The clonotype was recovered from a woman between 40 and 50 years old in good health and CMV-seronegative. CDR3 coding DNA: TGTGCCAGCAGTTCTAGCGGGAGCTCCTACAATGAGCAGTTCTTC. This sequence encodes CASSSSGSSYNEQFF.